What follows is one T cell receptor beta chain and its context. This record belongs to a study of blood T cells in healthy people across ages. Sample donors were healthy Caucasian individuals that came from Russia, aged about 6 to 95. V lost 1 base and J lost 10, with 11 bases in between. The CDR3 has 14 residues. Looked up from germline, CDR1 is LGHDT and CDR2 is YNNKEL (reference sequence). The authors ran a second PCR of about 7 to 11 cycles using a sample-barcoded 5' primer and a J-beta primer mix. TCRdb re-analysed the 5' RACE reads in MiXCR, keeping a single row per CDR3 protein. The sample carries almost 300,000 distinct CDR3 sequences, around 27% recorded once.

This TCR was recovered from a woman in her 70s in good health. This sequence joins TRBV3-1 and TRBJ1-6; D remains unclear. The sample was blood. This chain's CDR3 is CASSQVGIGSPLHF. In DNA, the CDR3 is TGTGCCAGCAGCCAAGTGGGCATCGGATCACCCCTCCACTTT.